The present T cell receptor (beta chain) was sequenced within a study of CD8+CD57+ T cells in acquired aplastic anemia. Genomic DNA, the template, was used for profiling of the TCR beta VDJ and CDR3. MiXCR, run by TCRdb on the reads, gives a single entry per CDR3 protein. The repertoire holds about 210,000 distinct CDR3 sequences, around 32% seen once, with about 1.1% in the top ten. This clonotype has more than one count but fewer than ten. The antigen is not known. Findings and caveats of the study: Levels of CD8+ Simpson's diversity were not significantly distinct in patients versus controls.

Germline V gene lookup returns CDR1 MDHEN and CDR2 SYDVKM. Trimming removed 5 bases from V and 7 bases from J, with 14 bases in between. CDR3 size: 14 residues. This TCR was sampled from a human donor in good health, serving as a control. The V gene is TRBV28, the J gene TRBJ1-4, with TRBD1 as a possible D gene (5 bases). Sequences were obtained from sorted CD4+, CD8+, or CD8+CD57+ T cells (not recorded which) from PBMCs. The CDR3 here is CASSLGRAIEKLFF. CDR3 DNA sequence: TGTGCCAGCAGTCTGGGACGTGCGATTGAAAAACTGTTTTTT.